This is a list of T cell receptor beta chains from one sample in a study of T cell responses to AZD1222 COVID-19 vaccine. The data were produced by immunoSEQ multiplex PCR, yet TCRdb's version contains in-frame clones alone and is incomplete. The sample carries approximately 61,000 clones, roughly four fifths recorded once. This material consisted of peripheral blood, taken 28 days after the second AZD1222 dose. These receptors were obtained from an adult who received the AZD1222 COVID-19 vaccine. CDR3s include the opening cysteine and the closing phenylalanine or tryptophan. A D gene is named only where the DNA matches it firmly. Clone size appears in some rows only: once, few, many, or a class for an expanded clone.

clone_size | d_call | j_call | v_call | cdr3_length | cdr3_nt | cdr3_aa
. | TRBD1 | TRBJ2-7 | TRBV28 | 15 | TGTGCCAGCAGTACTGCGGGACAGGGCCTCTACGAGCAGTACTTC | CASSTAGQGLYEQYF
. | TRBD2 | TRBJ2-1 | TRBV7-3 | 16 | TGTGCCAGCAGCCGGGGGCCTAGCGGGAGTATTGATGAGCAGTTCTTC | CASSRGPSGSIDEQFF
few | . | TRBJ2-2 | TRBV29-1 | 12 | TGCAGCGTTGCGTCGGGGGCCGGGGAGCTGTTTTTT | CSVASGAGELFF
. | TRBD2 | TRBJ2-5 | TRBV7-9 | 15 | TGTGCCAGCGGACCGTCCCGGGGGGTCCAAGAGACCCAGTACTTC | CASGPSRGVQETQYF
. | TRBD2 | TRBJ2-1 | TRBV19 | 18 | TGTGCCAGTAGTATTTCCGCCGGGCTCGGGAGCGGGGACAATGAGCAGTTCTTC | CASSISAGLGSGDNEQFF
. | . | TRBJ2-7 | TRBV28 | 15 | TGTGCCAGCAGTTTTTTGTCTAGGGGATCCTACGAGCAGTACTTC | CASSFLSRGSYEQYF
. | . | TRBJ1-5 | TRBV19 | 17 | TGTGCCAGTACGGATGTGGGGGGTAGATGGGGCAATCAGCCCCAGCATTTT | CASTDVGGRWGNQPQHF
. | . | TRBJ2-4 | TRBV27 | 20 | TGTGCCAGCAGTTCGACCAGGTCCAACTCCGCCTCAAGAGCCAAAAACATTCAGTACTTC | CASSSTRSNSASRAKNIQYF
. | . | TRBJ1-4 | TRBV18 | 15 | TGTGCCAGCTCACCACGGGGGGGGCAAAATGAAAAACTGTTTTTT | CASSPRGGQNEKLFF
. | . | TRBJ2-7 | TRBV18 | 11 | TGTGCCAGCTCACCGACCTACGAGCAGTACTTC | CASSPTYEQYF
. | . | TRBJ2-3 | TRBV5-4 | 15 | TGTGCCAGCAGCTTGCGTCAGCTTAGCACAGATACGCAGTATTTT | CASSLRQLSTDTQYF
. | . | TRBJ2-3 | TRBV9 | 14 | TGTGCCAGCAGCGTAGAAAGCGCCACAGATACGCAGTATTTT | CASSVESATDTQYF
. | . | TRBJ2-7 | TRBV6-2/TRBV6-3 | 17 | TGTGCCAGCAGTTACTCGACCGGGACCGTGGCCTCCTACGAGCAGTACTTC | CASSYSTGTVASYEQYF
. | . | TRBJ2-3 | TRBV5-6 | 16 | TGTGCCAGCAGCTCCCGGAGGTCCGGGGTCACAGATACGCAGTATTTT | CASSSRRSGVTDTQYF
. | . | TRBJ1-1 | TRBV27 | 13 | TGTGCCAGCAGTTTCCTGACAGGAGCTGAAGCTTTCTTT | CASSFLTGAEAFF
few | . | TRBJ2-7 | TRBV9 | 13 | TGTGCCAGCAGCGTAGGTAGCGGTTCCGAGCAGTACTTC | CASSVGSGSEQYF
. | . | TRBJ1-5 | TRBV28 | 13 | TGTGCCAGCAGTCAGGGTTTCGATCAGCCCCAGCATTTT | CASSQGFDQPQHF
. | TRBD2 | TRBJ2-1 | TRBV5-4 | 18 | TGTGCCAGCAGCTCGGGGACTAGCGGGACGAGCTCCTACAATGAGCAGTTCTTC | CASSSGTSGTSSYNEQFF
. | . | TRBJ1-1 | TRBV18 | 14 | TGTGCCAGCTCACCATTCAGTGCGAACACTGAAGCTTTCTTT | CASSPFSANTEAFF
. | TRBD2 | TRBJ2-1 | TRBV6-2/TRBV6-3 | 16 | TGTGCCAGCAGTAGACTAGCGGGCCAGTCCTACAATGAGCAGTTCTTC | CASSRLAGQSYNEQFF
. | . | TRBJ1-1 | TRBV7-3 | 13 | TGTGCCAGCAGCCCCCGCCCCTACACTGAAGCTTTCTTT | CASSPRPYTEAFF
. | TRBD1 | TRBJ1-4 | TRBV29-1 | 13 | TGCAGCGGGGTTGGGACAGGGGGAGAGAGACTGTTTTTT | CSGVGTGGERLFF
. | . | TRBJ2-1 | TRBV7-6 | 15 | TGTGCCAGCAGCTTAGTAGGTGGGAGGAGCAATGAGCAGTTCTTC | CASSLVGGRSNEQFF
. | . | TRBJ1-5 | TRBV18 | 15 | TGTGCCAGCTCTCCCACCTGGGGCAGAGATCAGCCCCAGCATTTT | CASSPTWGRDQPQHF
. | TRBD2 | TRBJ2-3 | TRBV19 | 15 | TGTGCCAGTAGTATTAGCGGGAGGGCGGCCGATACGCAGTATTTT | CASSISGRAADTQYF
once | . | TRBJ1-1 | TRBV6-5 | 14 | TGTGCCAGCAGTTACGGGGTATTCAACACTGAAGCTTTCTTT | CASSYGVFNTEAFF
. | TRBD1 | TRBJ2-7 | TRBV2 | 15 | TGTGCCAGCAGTGAACAGGGGACAGAGTCCTACGAGCAGTACTTC | CASSEQGTESYEQYF
. | . | TRBJ1-3 | TRBV27 | 13 | TGTGCCAGCAGCAGCACTACTGGAAACACCATATATTTT | CASSSTTGNTIYF
. | . | TRBJ2-3 | TRBV5-1 | 16 | TGCGCCAGCAGCTTGGATCGCCGGGGTCGCCCAGATACGCAGTATTTT | CASSLDRRGRPDTQYF
once | TRBD2 | TRBJ2-7 | TRBV20-1 | 14 | TGCAGTGCTAGTATAGCGGGGCCAAACTACGAGCAGTACTTC | CSASIAGPNYEQYF
. | TRBD2 | TRBJ2-3 | TRBV5-1 | 16 | TGCGCCAGCAGCGTACTAGCGGGAACTAGCACAGATACGCAGTATTTT | CASSVLAGTSTDTQYF